This T cell receptor beta chain was sequenced in a study of blood T cell repertoires in COVID-19 (TCRdb year 2020). At the level of the whole study: Samples from collaborators originated in the United States, Italy and Spain and spanned both the acute and convalescent phases of COVID-19. Deeply sampled blood TCRbeta repertoires from subjects exposed to, actively infected with, or recovered from COVID-19 were included in the dataset. The sample metadata nearly always contained a de-identified subject ID, COVID-19 status, age in years and sex. Samples came from the ongoing ImmuneRACE study (first 160 participants) plus 1,254 subjects from 6 global collaborators. Where available, HLA class I and class II types were taken from metadata supplied by the sample provider and were not determined by assay-based typing. The material from the prospective study consisted of cDNA or gDNA derived from T cells, B-cell-depleted T cells, or PBMCs. The repertoires were made available in a free public database intended to serve as a resource for research on the immune response to SARS-CoV-2.

Collaborating institutions collected whole blood in K2EDTA tubes following their own protocols. For TCRbeta analysis, collaborators shipped samples in one of three forms: frozen whole blood, isolated PBMCs, or DNA extracted from either of those sample types. For this clone: What this receptor recognizes is not known. One base away there is no much larger clone; base qualities are not given.

TCRbeta CDR3 regions were amplified from genomic DNA by means of the immunoSEQ Assay, a bias-controlled multiplex PCR. The authors' analysis ran thus. Within the assay, amplification of reference gene primers was used to estimate how many nucleated cells each sample contained. To quantify the absolute abundance of each unique TCRbeta CDR3 rearrangement, sequence reads were collapsed and filtered. For each sample, productive Simpson clonality was calculated as the square root of Simpson's diversity index over productive rearrangements. TCRdb mirrors the immuneACCESS table, restricted to in-frame sequences. Some clones are absent from its copies; in checked studies, under half trace to an unresolved V gene, and the reason for the others is unknown. The V and J calls and clone size were taken over from that table, and D and trimming were inferred from the DNA. The sample table shows 300,000 or so clones, and around 90% are seen once. The ten largest clones take up 1% of the sample.

Sequences SGHAT (CDR1) and FQNNGV (CDR2) are obtained from the germline V gene. The CDR3 runs 14 amino acids, cysteine and phenylalanine included. The retained sequence is limited to the CDR3, 42 bases, with the frame set at the first base. Trimming removed 3 bases from V and 8 bases from J; the gene matches leave 6 bases unexplained. Points the paper makes about the study in general: How much clinical and demographic metadata was included differed by source and by participant, and the metadata was provided uncurated.

The rearranged segments are TRBV11-2 and TRBJ2-1; TRBD2 matches 8 bases in the middle. The sequence came from a man aged 45-65 years with active or convalescent COVID-19. Material: peripheral blood. The nucleotides read TGTGCCAGCAGCTTGCCGCGGGGGGTCCATGAGCAGTTCTTC. Its translation reads: CASSLPRGVHEQFF.